This TCR beta chain was sequenced for a study of T cell repertoires in aging, cancer and after chemotherapy. Whole-study results and caveats: Across the chemotherapy interval, each cancer cohort showed higher median generation probability, suggesting thymic rebound.

TRB rearrangements spanning V, D and J were amplified using mixed TRB-A/B primers. TCRdb reprocessed the multiplex PCR reads via MiXCR and lists one record per CDR3 protein. The sample shows several thousand distinct CDR3 sequences, around 23% of them seen only once. The template was genomic DNA from peripheral blood, not RNA. V was shortened by 0 bases and J by 5 bases, with 13 bases between the two germline ends. The germline gives CDR1 SGHAT, CDR2 FQDESV (reference sequence). The CDR3 length is 15 residues. About this clonotype itself: The antigen remains undetermined.

The origin of this receptor is a human donor in good health. The donor label of this sample is uncertain. Sequenced: blood. The chain combines TRBV11-1 with TRBJ1-1, with D hard to call. DNA of the CDR3: TGTGCCAGCAGCTTAGCGCTGGGTAGCGGAACTGAAGCTTTCTTT. Its protein product is CASSLALGSGTEAFF.